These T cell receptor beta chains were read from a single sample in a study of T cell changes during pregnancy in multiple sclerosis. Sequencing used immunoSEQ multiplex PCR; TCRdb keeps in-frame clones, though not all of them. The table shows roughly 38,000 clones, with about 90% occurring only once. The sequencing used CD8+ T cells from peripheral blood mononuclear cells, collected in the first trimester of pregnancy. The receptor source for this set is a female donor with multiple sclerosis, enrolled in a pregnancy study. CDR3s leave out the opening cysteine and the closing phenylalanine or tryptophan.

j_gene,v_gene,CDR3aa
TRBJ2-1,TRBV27,ASSFGTGSYNEQF
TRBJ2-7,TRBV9,ASSSAGLAGYEQY
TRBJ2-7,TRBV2,ASSETSGSPYEQY
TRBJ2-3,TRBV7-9,ASSPLLSVSQY
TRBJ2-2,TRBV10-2,ASRDSPGELF
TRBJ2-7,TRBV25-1,ASTPLGGSYEQY
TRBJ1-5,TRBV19,ASSTGFGNQPQH
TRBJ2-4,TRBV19,ASSDRQGAGAKNIQY
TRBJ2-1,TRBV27,ASSLFVAGGPYNEQF
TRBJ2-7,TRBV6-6,ASSYRTGRWLEQY
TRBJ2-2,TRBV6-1,ASSEGWAQTGELF
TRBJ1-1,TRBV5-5,ASSPTSGTDNTEAF
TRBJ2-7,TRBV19,ASSPDRGDEQY
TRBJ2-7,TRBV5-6,ASSLVPGSYEQY
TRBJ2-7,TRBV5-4,ASSHRGGSEQY
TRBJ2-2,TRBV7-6,ASSLHRTGHMNTGELF
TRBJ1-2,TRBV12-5,ASGYRGTGHGYT
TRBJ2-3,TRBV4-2,ASSQDIGGVVVGDTQY
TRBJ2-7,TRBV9,ASSVTGAGEQY
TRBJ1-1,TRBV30,AWSPSPSKRGNTEAF
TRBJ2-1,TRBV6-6,ASRSPEGRAFGEQF
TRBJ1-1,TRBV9,ARPFTGENTEAF
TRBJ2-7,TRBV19,ASSTIPGQGADEQY
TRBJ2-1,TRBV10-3,AISESRTSGSFVSYNEQF
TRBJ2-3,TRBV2,ASSDDRASGGTDTQY
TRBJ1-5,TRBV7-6,ASSLTQAAPQH
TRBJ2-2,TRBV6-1,ASSGTENTGELF
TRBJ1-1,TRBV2,ASWAAEAF
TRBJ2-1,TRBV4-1,ASSQVYGRASNEQF
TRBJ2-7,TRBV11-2,ASSLSSSYEQY
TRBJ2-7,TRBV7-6,ASSLGGPDEQY
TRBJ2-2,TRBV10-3,AISAPSTGIDTGELF
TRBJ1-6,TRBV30,AWGDWSSYNSPLH
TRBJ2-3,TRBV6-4,ASSDSPGSTDTQY
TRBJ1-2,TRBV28,ASFDRQRPSNYGYT
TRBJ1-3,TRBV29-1,SVDRGNTIY
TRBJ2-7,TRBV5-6,AGSSWVTGDPSEQY
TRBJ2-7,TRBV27,ASSLGGASSYEQY
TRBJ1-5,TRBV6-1,ASSDLQNSNQPQH
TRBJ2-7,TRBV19,ASRMTNKPEQY
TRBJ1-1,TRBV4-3,ASSPNLGARLNTEAF
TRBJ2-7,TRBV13,ASSLGRGAYEQY